A selection of T cell receptor beta chains follows, all from one sample in a study of patients and donors after allogeneic stem cell transplantation. TCRdb independently ran MiXCR on the RT-PCR reads; one entry per CDR3 protein. This sample has about 210,000 distinct CDR3 sequences, with over 30% found just once. What was sequenced was blood, either unsorted or a sorted T cell fraction (not recorded which). The receptors originated from a human donor who was either an allogeneic HSCT recipient or a stem cell or donor lymphocyte infusion donor (not recorded which). It is not recorded whose cells these are; they may come from a transplant donor. Both conserved end residues are part of each CDR3. A D gene is named only where the DNA matches it firmly. The listing skips clone size in some rows; elsewhere it reads once, few, many or a size class.

v_call	d_call	clone_size	j_call	cdr3_nt	cdr3_aa
TRBV28	.	few	TRBJ1-5	TGTGCCATCGGGACACCACGTCAGCCCCAGCATTTT	CAIGTPRQPQHF
TRBV5-5	.	few	TRBJ2-4	TGTGCCAGCAGCACTTGGGGCGCCAAAAACATTCAGTACTTC	CASSTWGAKNIQYF
TRBV20-1	TRBD2	few	TRBJ2-1	TGCAGTGCCCTGGGACTAGCGGGGGGCGCGTCCTACAATGAGCAGTTCTTC	CSALGLAGGASYNEQFF
TRBV7-8	TRBD1	few	TRBJ1-6	TGTGCCAGCAGCTTAAATCCGGACAGGGGATATTCACCCCTCCACTTT	CASSLNPDRGYSPLHF
TRBV20-1	.	few	TRBJ1-1	TGCAGTGCTCTGAGGGGGGCTATGAACACTGAAGCTTTCTTT	CSALRGAMNTEAFF
TRBV2	.	.	TRBJ2-2	TGTGCCAGCGGTGATGGTTTTTCGGGGGAGCTGTTTTTT	CASGDGFSGELFF
TRBV18	TRBD1	.	TRBJ1-2	TGTGCCAGCTCACCACCGGGGACAGAATCTAACTATGGCTACACCTTC	CASSPPGTESNYGYTF
TRBV25-1	.	many	TRBJ1-3	TGTGCCAGCAGTGCCTACGGAAACACCATATATTTT	CASSAYGNTIYF
TRBV9	.	.	TRBJ1-2	TGTGCCAGCAGCGTAACAGGCCGCAACTATGGCTACACCTTC	CASSVTGRNYGYTF
TRBV3-1	.	.	TRBJ2-7	TGTGCCAGCAGCTCTCGAACCTACGAGCAGTACTTC	CASSSRTYEQYF
TRBV4-3	.	.	TRBJ1-6	TGCGCCAGCAGCCTGTCGCTTTATTCACCCCTCCACTTT	CASSLSLYSPLHF
TRBV27	TRBD2	.	TRBJ2-5	TGTGCCAGCAGTCCCCGGGGGGGATGGGAGACCCAGTACTTC	CASSPRGGWETQYF
TRBV5-1	.	.	TRBJ2-3	TGCGCCAGCAGCTTAAGTCTAGCGCCAGATACGCAGTATTTT	CASSLSLAPDTQYF
TRBV7-8	.	.	TRBJ2-6	TGTGCCAGCAGCTTGCGACAGTTGACCCCTGGGGCCAACGTCCTGACTTTC	CASSLRQLTPGANVLTF
TRBV4-2	.	.	TRBJ2-7	TGTGCCAGCAGCCAAGATGTTGGTGACTCGACAGGCATCTACGAGCAGTACTTC	CASSQDVGDSTGIYEQYF
TRBV2	.	.	TRBJ2-7	TGTGCCAGCAGGACATCTGAACGAAGATACGAGCAGTACTTC	CASRTSERRYEQYF
TRBV4-1	.	.	TRBJ1-4	TGCGCCAGCAGCCACGAGAGAGTTGCAGCAACTAATGAAAAACTGTTTTTT	CASSHERVAATNEKLFF
TRBV19	.	.	TRBJ1-5	TGTGCCAGTAGTTGGGCTAGCAATCAGCCCCAGCATTTT	CASSWASNQPQHF
TRBV7-2	TRBD2	.	TRBJ2-1	TGTGCCAGCAGTTCCGGGACTACTATCAATGAGCAGTTCTTC	CASSSGTTINEQFF
TRBV15	.	few	TRBJ1-5	TGTGCCACCAGCAGAGACCCGAGGGGCCCCAATCAGCCCCAGCATTTT	CATSRDPRGPNQPQHF
TRBV12-3/TRBV12-4	.	few	TRBJ1-5	TGTGCCAGCAGTTTAAGGATTGAGCAGCCCCAGCATTTT	CASSLRIEQPQHF
TRBV20-1	.	many	TRBJ2-7	TGCAGTGCTATGGACAGCTCCTACGAGCAGTACTTC	CSAMDSSYEQYF
TRBV6-6	.	few	TRBJ1-4	TGTGCCAGCAGTTACAGTAATGAAAAACTGTTTTTT	CASSYSNEKLFF
TRBV12-3/TRBV12-4	.	.	TRBJ2-6	TGTGCCAGCCGCCGGGGACAGCAGGAGGGTTCGGCCAACGTCCTGACTTTC	CASRRGQQEGSANVLTF
TRBV6-5	.	few	TRBJ2-7	TGTGCCAGCAGTTACTCGTGGCAGTTCTACGAGCAGTACTTC	CASSYSWQFYEQYF
TRBV29-1	.	once	TRBJ2-5	TGCAGCGTCCCCAGGGGAGGCCAAGAGACCCAGTACTTC	CSVPRGGQETQYF
TRBV10-3	TRBD1	.	TRBJ1-1	TGTGCCATCAGTCGTCTCGGGACAGGGGACACTGAAGCTTTCTTT	CAISRLGTGDTEAFF
TRBV7-9	.	.	TRBJ1-1	TGTGCCAGCAGCCCCCGCGAGGGCCCAACACCTGAAGCTTTCTTT	CASSPREGPTPEAFF
TRBV9	TRBD1	once	TRBJ2-2	TGTGCCAGCAGCGCGCATGGACAGGTGGACACCGGGGAGCTGTTTTTT	CASSAHGQVDTGELFF
TRBV12-3/TRBV12-4	.	few	TRBJ1-4	TGTGCCAGCCAAACAGGTGGCAGGAAAGAAAAACTGTTTTTT	CASQTGGRKEKLFF
TRBV7-2	.	few	TRBJ1-3	TGTGCCAGCAGCTTAGTTAGCGGGGGCACGATCTCTGGAAACACCATATATTTT	CASSLVSGGTISGNTIYF
TRBV6-1	TRBD1	few	TRBJ1-2	TGTGCCAGCCGCCTGGGACAGTCTAACTATGGCTACACCTTC	CASRLGQSNYGYTF
TRBV29-1	.	.	TRBJ2-7	TGCAGCGTTGGACAGTTCTACGAGCAGTACTTC	CSVGQFYEQYF
TRBV7-2	.	.	TRBJ2-3	TGTGCCAGCAGCCGCGTCCCGGGATGGGGGAATACGCAGTATTTT	CASSRVPGWGNTQYF
TRBV27	.	few	TRBJ1-4	TGTGCCAGCAGACTTAGAGTAGGCGTGACTAATGAAAAACTGTTTTTT	CASRLRVGVTNEKLFF
TRBV10-3	TRBD1	many	TRBJ1-2	TGTGCCATCAGTGAAACAGGGGAGGCCTATGGCTACACCTTC	CAISETGEAYGYTF
TRBV4-1	.	few	TRBJ1-4	TGCGCCAGCAGCCAAGGTTGGGCAGAAAGGACTGAAAAACTGTTTTTT	CASSQGWAERTEKLFF
TRBV3-1	.	.	TRBJ1-1	TGTGCCAGCAGCCCCCAAAGGACAGAGGTGAACACTGAAGCTTTCTTT	CASSPQRTEVNTEAFF
TRBV28	TRBD2	few	TRBJ2-7	TGTGCCAGCAGCCCGGGGACTAGTTTGGGCCACGAGCAGTACTTC	CASSPGTSLGHEQYF
TRBV7-3	.	once	TRBJ1-2	TGTGCCAGCAGCTCTCATTCCGGGTCCTATGGCTACACCTTC	CASSSHSGSYGYTF
TRBV5-1	.	few	TRBJ2-1	TGCGCCAGCAGCTTGGAGGGGAGCTCCTACAATGAGCAGTTCTTC	CASSLEGSSYNEQFF
TRBV4-2	.	.	TRBJ1-1	TGTGCCAGCAGCCACGGGACGGACTCGAAGACTGAAGCTTTCTTT	CASSHGTDSKTEAFF
TRBV20-1	TRBD1	few	TRBJ1-4	TGCAGTGCTACCCGGACAGGAAGAAATGAAAAACTGTTTTTT	CSATRTGRNEKLFF
TRBV27	TRBD1	few	TRBJ1-2	TGTGCCAGCAGCACCGGGACAGGGTACTATGGCTACACCTTC	CASSTGTGYYGYTF
TRBV5-6	.	.	TRBJ2-3	TGTGCCAGCAGCTACACAGGGTTGGGAGATACGCAGTATTTT	CASSYTGLGDTQYF